A selection of T cell receptor beta chains follows, all from one sample in a study of blood T cell repertoires in COVID-19. Assay used: immunoSEQ multiplex PCR; TCRdb lists only in-frame clones, some missing. The repertoire holds about 150,000 clones, with 75% to 85% as singletons. Specimen: peripheral blood. These receptors were collected from a man aged 55 to 69 with acute or convalescent COVID-19. The CDR3 runs from the conserved cysteine through the conserved F or W. A D gene is named only where the DNA matches it firmly. The listing skips clone size in some rows; elsewhere it reads once, few, many or a size class.

.,TRBD2,TRBV27,TRBJ2-1,TGTGCCAGCAGTCCGCAGCGGGGGTTCTCCTACAATGAGCAGTTCTTC,CASSPQRGFSYNEQFF
.,.,TRBV5-4,TRBJ1-2,TGTGCCAGCAGCTCCGGGCGGGCCAACTATGGCTACACCTTC,CASSSGRANYGYTF
.,.,TRBV7-2,TRBJ2-3,TGTGCCAGCAGCTTCAGACTGAGCACAGATACGCAGTATTTT,CASSFRLSTDTQYF
once,.,TRBV6-2/TRBV6-3,TRBJ1-1,TGTGCCAGCAGTTGGGGTGGGGGCCGGACTGAAGCTTTCTTT,CASSWGGGRTEAFF
.,.,TRBV6-5,TRBJ2-6,TGTGCCAGCAGTTACCAGGGCTCTGGGGCCAACGTCCTGACTTTC,CASSYQGSGANVLTF
.,.,TRBV4-2,TRBJ1-5,TGTGCCAGCAGCCAAGATCGGCTCGGGAGGGGCAATCAGCCCCAGCATTTT,CASSQDRLGRGNQPQHF
.,.,TRBV4-3,TRBJ1-1,TGCGCCAGCAGCCAAGAGCGAGGTTCGAGGACTGGCGCTTTCTTT,CASSQERGSRTGAFF
.,TRBD2,TRBV9,TRBJ2-1,TGTGCCAGCAGCGTAGGACTAGCGCCAATCTCAAGCTCCTACAATGAGCAGTTCTTC,CASSVGLAPISSSYNEQFF
.,.,TRBV7-6,TRBJ2-1,TGTGCCAGCAGCTTCGGAGGGCGAGGGGTGAATGAGCAGTTCTTC,CASSFGGRGVNEQFF
.,TRBD2,TRBV4-1,TRBJ2-2,TGCGCCAGCAGCCACGGGACTAGCGCTGACACCGGGGAGCTGTTTTTT,CASSHGTSADTGELFF
.,TRBD1,TRBV4-1,TRBJ1-1,TGCGCCAGCAGCCACCGGGACAGGGGACCCGAAGCTTTCTTT,CASSHRDRGPEAFF
.,TRBD1,TRBV3-1/TRBV3-2,TRBJ2-1,TGTGCCAGCAGCCTAGGGGGCTTACTAGGGAATGAGCAGTTCTTC,CASSLGGLLGNEQFF
.,.,TRBV6-6,TRBJ2-7,TGTGCCAGCAGTTTTCCGGTCCGCTCCTACGAGCAGTACTTC,CASSFPVRSYEQYF
.,TRBD1,TRBV19,TRBJ2-7,TGTGCCAGTAGTCTTTCTCGGACAGGGGGCTACGAGCAGTACTTC,CASSLSRTGGYEQYF
.,.,TRBV5-4,TRBJ1-6,TGTGCCAGCAGCTTGGTAGGGAGGGACTCCTATAATTCACCCCTCCACTTT,CASSLVGRDSYNSPLHF
.,TRBD1,TRBV10-2,TRBJ2-7,TGCGCCAGCAGTGCCTACAGGGGCTACGAGCAGTACTTC,CASSAYRGYEQYF
.,.,TRBV29-1,TRBJ1-3,TGCAGCGTTGAGACTGGGTCGGCGAGCTCTGGAAACACCATATATTTT,CSVETGSASSGNTIYF
.,TRBD1,TRBV30,TRBJ1-2,TGTGCCTGGCCCACAGGGGTACCTTACTTC,CAWPTGVPYF
.,TRBD1,TRBV9,TRBJ1-1,TGTGCCAGCAGCAGACAGGGGTGGGACACTGAAGCTTTCTTT,CASSRQGWDTEAFF
.,.,TRBV7-8,TRBJ2-1,TGTGCCAGCAGCTTAGTAACACAACCCGCCCACAATGAGCAGTTCTTC,CASSLVTQPAHNEQFF
.,TRBD1,TRBV6-5,TRBJ1-2,TGTGCCAGCAGTTACTCCAGGGGGAATGGCTACACCTTC,CASSYSRGNGYTF
once,.,TRBV6-5,TRBJ1-1,TGTGCCAGCAGTTACTCGGGGGCCCTGAGGGCTTTCTTT,CASSYSGALRAFF
.,.,TRBV5-1,TRBJ2-7,TGCGCCAGCAGCGTAACCCCCGGGACACCGCAGTACTTC,CASSVTPGTPQYF
.,TRBD2,TRBV7-2,TRBJ2-3,TGTGCCAGCAGCCCCGGGACTAGCGGGACGCAGTATTTT,CASSPGTSGTQYF
.,.,TRBV10-1,TRBJ1-4,TGCGCCAGTTACCAACGGACAGTGGAAGATGAAAAACTGTTTTTT,CASYQRTVEDEKLFF
.,TRBD2,TRBV24-1,TRBJ2-2,TGTGCCACCAGTGATTTACCAAGTGCGGGAGTTACCGGGGAGCTGTTTTTT,CATSDLPSAGVTGELFF
.,.,TRBV6-2/TRBV6-3,TRBJ2-4,TGTGCCAGCAGTTACGTGCAGGGGCCACTAGCCAAAAACATTCAGTACTTC,CASSYVQGPLAKNIQYF
.,TRBD1,TRBV24-1,TRBJ1-6,TGTGCCACCAGCCAGGGGGCAGGGTCACCCCTCCACTTT,CATSQGAGSPLHF
.,TRBD1,TRBV2,TRBJ2-7,TGTGCCAGCAGGACAGGGCCTCTGGGCAACGAGCAGTACTTC,CASRTGPLGNEQYF
.,.,TRBV3-1/TRBV3-2,TRBJ1-5,TGTGCCAGCAGCCAAAGGGGTCGTCAGCCCCAGCATTTT,CASSQRGRQPQHF
few,.,TRBV19,TRBJ2-4,TGTGCCAGTAGTCCCAGGGGGGAAGTGCTGAACATTCAGTACTTC,CASSPRGEVLNIQYF
.,TRBD2,TRBV2,TRBJ2-1,TGTGCCAGCAGCCTACTAGCGGGAACCTACAATGAGCAGTTCTTC,CASSLLAGTYNEQFF
.,.,TRBV6-2/TRBV6-3,TRBJ1-2,TGTGCCAGCAGTTCCCTGGACAGCTATGGCTACACCTTC,CASSSLDSYGYTF
.,.,TRBV10-3,TRBJ2-1,TGTGCCATCACCGGTGGGGGGGGCAAATACAATGAGCAGTTCTTC,CAITGGGGKYNEQFF
.,.,TRBV10-3,TRBJ2-2,TGTGCCATCAGTGTGGGTAGCGGATCCACCGGGGAGCTGTTTTTT,CAISVGSGSTGELFF
.,TRBD1,TRBV19,TRBJ1-5,TGTGCCAGTAGCGGGACAGGGGTAAATCAGCCCCAGCATTTT,CASSGTGVNQPQHF
.,TRBD1,TRBV9,TRBJ1-5,TGTGCCAGCAGCTTGTCGGACAGGCAGCCCCAGCATTTT,CASSLSDRQPQHF
.,TRBD2,TRBV28,TRBJ2-3,TGTGCCAGCAGTCAACACCTGACTAGCGGGAGGACAGATACGCAGTATTTT,CASSQHLTSGRTDTQYF
.,TRBD1,TRBV6-6,TRBJ1-2,TGTGCCAGCAGTCAGGAGGACAGGTCAAACTATGGCTACACCTTC,CASSQEDRSNYGYTF
few,TRBD1,TRBV7-2,TRBJ1-5,TGTGCCAGCAGCTGGACAGGGAGCAGGGATCAGCCCCAGCATTTT,CASSWTGSRDQPQHF
.,TRBD1,TRBV28,TRBJ1-2,TGTGCCAGCAGTTTGACAGGGAACTATGGCTACACCTTC,CASSLTGNYGYTF
.,TRBD1,TRBV5-1,TRBJ2-7,TGCGCCAGCAGCACAGGACAGGGGACCTACGAGCAGTACTTC,CASSTGQGTYEQYF
.,.,TRBV6-4,TRBJ1-5,TGTGCCAGCAGTGCCGGAAGACACAGGGTAACTCAGCCCCAGCATTTT,CASSAGRHRVTQPQHF
.,TRBD2,TRBV7-8,TRBJ2-7,TGTGCCAGCAGCTGGGGGAGGGACCTGGACGAGCAGTACTTC,CASSWGRDLDEQYF
.,TRBD1,TRBV10-3,TRBJ1-2,TGTGCCATCAGGGGGACAGGAGACAACTATGGCTACACCTTC,CAIRGTGDNYGYTF
once,TRBD1,TRBV24-1,TRBJ1-4,TGTGCCACCAGTGATACGCGGACAGGGGATACTAATGAAAAACTGTTTTTT,CATSDTRTGDTNEKLFF
once,.,TRBV11-2,TRBJ2-2,TGTGCCAGCACCCATATAGGCGAGGACAGATCCGCTCTCACCGGGGAGCTGTTTTTT,CASTHIGEDRSALTGELFF
.,TRBD2,TRBV7-2,TRBJ2-1,TGTGCCAGCAGCCTTAGCGGGGGGGGGCGAGTGAATGAGCAGTTCTTC,CASSLSGGGRVNEQFF
few,TRBD2,TRBV27,TRBJ2-2,TGTGCCAGCAGTTTTATAGCGGGGGGGCCTGGGACCGGGGAGCTGTTTTTT,CASSFIAGGPGTGELFF